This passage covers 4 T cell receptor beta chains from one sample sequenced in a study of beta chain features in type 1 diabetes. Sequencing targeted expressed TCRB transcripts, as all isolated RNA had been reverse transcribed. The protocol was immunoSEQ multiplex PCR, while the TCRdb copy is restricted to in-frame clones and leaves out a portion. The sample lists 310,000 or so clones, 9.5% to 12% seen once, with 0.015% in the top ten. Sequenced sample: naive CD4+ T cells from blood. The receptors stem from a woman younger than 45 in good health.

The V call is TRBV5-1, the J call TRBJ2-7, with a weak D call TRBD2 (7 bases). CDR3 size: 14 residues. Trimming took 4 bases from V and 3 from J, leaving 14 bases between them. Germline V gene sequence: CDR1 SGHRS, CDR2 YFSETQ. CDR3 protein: CASSAGAGNYEQYF. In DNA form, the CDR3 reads TGCGCCAGCAGCGCGGGGGCCGGAAACTACGAGCAGTACTTC.

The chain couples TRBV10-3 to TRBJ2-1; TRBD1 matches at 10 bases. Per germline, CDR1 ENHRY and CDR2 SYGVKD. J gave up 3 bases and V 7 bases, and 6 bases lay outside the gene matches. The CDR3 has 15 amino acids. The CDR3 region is CAINAGTGVYNEQFF. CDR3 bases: TGTGCCATCAACGCCGGGACAGGGGTCTACAATGAGCAGTTCTTC.

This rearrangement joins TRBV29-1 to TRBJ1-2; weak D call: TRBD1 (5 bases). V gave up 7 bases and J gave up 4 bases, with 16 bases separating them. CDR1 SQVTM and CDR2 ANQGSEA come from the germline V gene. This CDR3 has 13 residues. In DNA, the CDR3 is TGCAGCGCCAGACAGAGCCTCCTCTATGGCTACACCTTC. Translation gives CSARQSLLYGYTF.

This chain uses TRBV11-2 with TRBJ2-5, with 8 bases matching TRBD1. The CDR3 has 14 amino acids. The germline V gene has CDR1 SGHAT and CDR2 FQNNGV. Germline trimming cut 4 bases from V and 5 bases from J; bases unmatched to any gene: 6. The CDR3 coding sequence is TGTGCCAGCAGCTACGGACAGGGCGGGGAGACCCAGTACTTC. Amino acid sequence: CASSYGQGGETQYF.